The next 23 T cell receptor beta chains were all read from a single sample in a study of OX40 agonist ivuxolimab in advanced cancers. The table came from immunoSEQ multiplex PCR; TCRdb's copy has only in-frame clones and leaves some out. This table has some 30,000 clones, about four fifths appearing once. Sequences were derived from CD4+ or CD8+ T cells sorted from blood, sampled in a trial of the OX40 agonist ivuxolimab. The source of these receptors is an adult with an advanced solid tumor such as melanoma, head and neck, liver or kidney cancer.

The chain couples TRBV5-6 to TRBJ2-5; 7 bases are a match to TRBD2. V trimming: 1 base; J trimming: 4 bases; junction bases outside the gene matches: 7. CDR1 is SGHDT and CDR2 is YYEEEE in the germline V gene. The CDR3 is 15 amino acids. CDR3 DNA sequence: TGTGCCAGCAGCTTGTTAGAAGGGAGGGTAGAGACCCAGTACTTC. Amino acids: CASSLLEGRVETQYF.

This chain joins TRBV5-1 and TRBJ2-1; the D is unclear. Germline-derived CDR1 and CDR2 are SGHRS and YFSETQ. Trimming cost V 5 bases and J 0 bases, with 15 bases left between them. The CDR3 runs to 16 residues. The CDR3 sequence is CASRLQTSSSYNEQFF. CDR3 bases: TGCGCCAGCAGACTCCAGACGTCGAGCTCCTACAATGAGCAGTTCTTC.

The chain uses TRBV19 and TRBJ1-5, with 8 bases matching TRBD1. Unmatched junction bases numbered 10, after V lost 7 bases and J lost 2 bases. Germline V gives CDR1 LNHDA, CDR2 SQIVND (reference sequence). The CDR3 loop spans 16 amino acids. CDR3 amino acids: CASILTGTGRNQPQHF. The DNA of the CDR3 is TGTGCCAGTATCCTCACCGGGACAGGCCGCAATCAGCCCCAGCATTTT.

The J gene is TRBJ1-5, the V gene TRBV27; D might be TRBD1 (6 bases). Germline CDR1 and CDR2: MNHEY and SMNVEV (reference sequence). The V gene lost 2 bases and the J gene lost 5 bases, with 16 bases spanning the gap. CDR3 length equals 16 residues. The CDR3 DNA follows: TGTGCCAGCAGTTTAAGTTTTAGCAGGGGCGATCAGCCCCAGCATTTT. Encoded protein: CASSLSFSRGDQPQHF.

The chain links TRBV13 to TRBJ2-1; D possibly corresponds to TRBD2 (6 bases). Trimming shortened V by 5 bases and J by 9 bases, and 11 bases separated the two germline ends. The germline V gene encodes CDR1 PRHDT and CDR2 FYEKMQ (reference sequence). This CDR3 has 12 residues. CDR3 residues: CASSRERVEQFF. CDR3 DNA: TGTGCCAGCAGCCGCGAGCGGGTTGAGCAGTTCTTC.

In DNA, the CDR3 is TGTGCCAGCAGTTACGGCAGGGGGCGGACTGAAGCTTTCTTT. Amino acids: CASSYGRGRTEAFF. The J gene is TRBJ1-1, the V gene TRBV6-5, with 8 bases lining up with TRBD1. J was trimmed by 5 bases and V by 2 bases; bases with no gene match: 4. CDR1 MNHEY and CDR2 SVGAGI come from the germline V gene. The CDR3 covers 14 residues.

V and J are TRBV2 and TRBJ2-2; D ambiguous. CDR3 length equals 13 residues. With 6 bases removed from V and 1 base from J, the gap between germline ends came to 6 bases. In germline, CDR1 is SNHLY, CDR2 FYNNEI. CDR3 sequence (DNA): TGTGCCAGCAGGCCCAAGAACACCGGGGAGCTGTTTTTT. This sequence encodes CASRPKNTGELFF.

This clone is medium-sized. The chain joins TRBV5-1 to TRBJ2-1; either TRBD1 or TRBD2 may fit D (6 bases each). Germline V gene sequence: CDR1 SGHRS, CDR2 YFSETQ. The CDR3 covers 15 residues. Trimming stripped 7 bases from V and 0 bases from J, with 14 bases between. Written as DNA, the CDR3 is TGCGCCAGCGCGGGACAACCCAGCTCCTACAATGAGCAGTTCTTC. Its protein product is CASAGQPSSYNEQFF.

This clone has a handful of counts. The chain couples TRBV18 to TRBJ1-1; 9 bases map to TRBD1. The V gene's germline CDR1 is KGHSH and CDR2 LQKENI. The CDR3 extends over 17 amino acids. V lost 3 bases and J lost 7; bases outside the gene matches: 15. DNA of the CDR3: TGTGCCAGCTCACCTAAGGGACAGGGACGAGGGCCAGTTGAAGCTTTCTTT. It yields the protein CASSPKGQGRGPVEAFF.

A single count supports this clone. The chain has TRBV21-1 and TRBJ2-7; no check of the table's D call, TRBD1, against the DNA was made. TRBV21-1 is annotated as a pseudogene. The CDR3 length is 18 residues. Here the CDR3 reads CASSKDTWDRGISYEQYF. DNA for the CDR3: TGTGCCAGCAGCAAGGATACTTGGGACAGGGGCATCTCCTACGAGCAGTACTTC.

This chain uses TRBV5-6 with TRBJ1-5; the match to TRBD1 covers 8 bases. The V gene end was trimmed by 4 bases and the J gene end by 7 bases; junction bases not matched to a gene: 4. Germline lookup yields CDR1 SGHDT and CDR2 YYEEEE. The CDR3 spans 13 residues. CDR3 sequence reads: CASSLTGEQPQHF. CDR3 in DNA: TGTGCCAGCAGCCTGACAGGGGAACAGCCCCAGCATTTT.

The chain carries TRBV19 and TRBJ2-7; TRBD1 aligns across 9 bases. V lost 0 bases to trimming and J lost 6 bases; unmatched junction nucleotides: 3. The length of the CDR3 is 14 residues. Per the germline V gene, CDR1 is LNHDA and CDR2 is SQIVND (reference sequence). Here the CDR3 reads CASSIDGTGTEQYF. The CDR3, as DNA: TGTGCCAGTAGTATAGATGGGACAGGGACCGAGCAGTACTTC.

The CDR3 sequence is CARTPHDEGETQYF. The DNA for the CDR3 is TGTGCCCGTACGCCGCATGACGAAGGAGAGACCCAGTACTTC. This rearrangement joins TRBV2 to TRBJ2-5; no firm D call. This CDR3 is built from 14 residues. Trimming took 11 bases from V and 4 from J, leaving 20 bases between them. Germline assignment: CDR1 SNHLY and CDR2 FYNNEI.

This rearrangement joins TRBV21-1 to TRBJ2-3; the table assigns TRBD1, which was not confirmed against the DNA. TRBV21-1 is a pseudogene locus. The CDR3 sequence is 18 residues long. In DNA form, the CDR3 reads TGTGCCAGCAGCAAAGCGAACCAAGGGGGCGCGGGCACAGATACGCAGTATTTT. It is translated as CASSKANQGGAGTDTQYF.

J is TRBJ1-2 and V is TRBV14; no firm D call. The germline V gene encodes CDR1 SGHDN and CDR2 FVKESK. V lost 5 bases, J lost 5 bases, and 12 bases lay in between. The CDR3 runs to 13 residues. The CDR3 reads CASSGGSRYGYTF. The DNA of the CDR3 is TGTGCCAGCAGCGGAGGGTCTCGGTATGGCTACACCTTC.

This rearrangement joins TRBV5-1 to TRBJ2-7; 7 nucleotides agree with TRBD2. J lost 3 bases, V lost 5 bases, and 5 bases had no gene match. CDR1 and CDR2 (germline): SGHRS, YFSETQ. The length of the CDR3 is 13 residues. CDR3 sequence: CASSGGEFYEQYF. DNA for the CDR3: TGCGCCAGCAGTGGGGGGGAGTTCTACGAGCAGTACTTC.

V and J are TRBV27 and TRBJ2-1; 14 bases line up with TRBD2. V lost 5 bases and J lost 5; bases outside the gene matches: 5. Germline assignment: CDR1 MNHEY and CDR2 SMNVEV (reference sequence). The CDR3 length is 16 residues. CDR3 residues: CASSQGTSGGHNEQFF. CDR3 DNA sequence: TGTGCCAGCAGTCAAGGGACTAGCGGGGGCCACAATGAGCAGTTCTTC.

This clone turned up a few times. The DNA for the CDR3 is TGTGCCAGCAGACGGACGGACGCTAGAAATGAAAAACTGTTTTTT. This sequence encodes CASRRTDARNEKLFF. V and J are TRBV2 and TRBJ1-4; D call uncertain. The CDR3 consists of 15 residues. The germline V gene has CDR1 SNHLY and CDR2 FYNNEI. V lost 6 bases and J 5 bases, leaving 16 bases between the germline ends.

The chain recombines TRBV11-3 with TRBJ2-6, with D uncertain. This CDR3 is 15 amino acids long. V lost 2 bases, J lost 0 bases, and 5 bases lay in between. Germline V gives CDR1 SGHNT, CDR2 YENEEA. The DNA of the CDR3 is TGTGCCAGCAGCTTATCAGGCTCTGGGGCCAACGTCCTGACTTTC. Translation: CASSLSGSGANVLTF.

CDR3 loop: CASSFYREGDTQYF. DNA for the CDR3: TGTGCCAGCAGCTTTTACCGGGAGGGTGATACGCAGTATTTT. This chain uses TRBV7-9 with TRBJ2-3; 8 bases map to TRBD2. The CDR3 loop spans 14 amino acids. The trim removed 3 bases at V and 6 bases at J, leaving 5 bases unmatched. Per the germline V gene, CDR1 is SEHNR and CDR2 is FQNEAQ (reference sequence).

V is TRBV9 and J is TRBJ2-1, with D perhaps assigned TRBD1 or TRBD2 (5 bases each). CDR1 is SGDLS, CDR2 YYNGEE, per germline. There are 14 residues in the CDR3. Between the trimmed V and J ends, which lost 4 bases and 7 bases, there was a span of 15 bases. The CDR3 spells CASSPWTGGNEQFF. The CDR3 DNA is TGTGCCAGCAGCCCCTGGACTGGGGGAAATGAGCAGTTCTTC.

The genes are TRBV5-4 and TRBJ1-5, with D possibly being TRBD1 (5 bases). Germline lookup yields CDR1 SGHNT and CDR2 YYREEE (reference sequence). V shed 4 bases and J shed 6 bases, with 17 bases lying between them. The CDR3 is made up of 15 amino acids. CDR3 sequence: CASSASPKQGQPQHF. DNA for the CDR3: TGTGCCAGCAGCGCATCCCCCAAGCAGGGTCAGCCCCAGCATTTT.

This clone came up a few times. This chain connects TRBV6-6 to TRBJ1-2; a possible D gene is TRBD1 (5 bases). The CDR3 has 13 residues. With 0 bases removed from V and 8 bases from J, the gap between germline ends came to 10 bases. Germline V gene sequence: CDR1 MNHNY, CDR2 SVGAGI (reference sequence). CDR3 region: CASSYSEGTGYTF. CDR3 bases: TGTGCCAGCAGTTACTCTGAAGGGACCGGCTACACCTTC.